The 7 T cell receptor beta chains below were found in one sample sequenced in a study of T-cell reconstitution after alpha-beta-depleted transplantation in children (dated by TCRdb to about 2016). The method was PCR. TCRdb shows the sequencer as Illumina HiSeq 2500. TCR library preparation used molecular barcoding, with unique molecular identifiers applied to normalize quantification of the TCRbeta repertoire. TCRdb reprocessing: public reads trimmed at Q25 with fastp, clones called with MiXCR, in-frame beta chains kept. Rows merge per CDR3 protein into single entries with the most common DNA and genes. The sample data list fewer than 20,000 distinct CDR3 sequences, and about 8% of these were observed just once. The ten largest clonotypes hold approximately 34% of the sample. Explained via the paper, the time point label denotes: day 60 (about 2 months) after transplantation. The label giving this sample's treatment or condition can be read as: allogeneic hematopoietic cell transplantation with graft depleted of TCRalphabeta T cells and CD19 B cells.

The sample was PBMCs, mostly from graft donor cells, taken 60 days after TCRalphabeta/CD19-depleted stem cell transplant. The receptor set was obtained from a boy in the first two years of life who had a stem cell transplant for Wiskott-Aldrich syndrome, so the T cells may come from the graft donor.

The sample holds many counts of this clonotype. The CDR3 bases are TGTGCCAGCAGCCCGACTAGAGGACAAGAGACCCAGTACTTC. Translating it yields CASSPTRGQETQYF. The rearrangement joins TRBV6-2 or TRBV6-3 to TRBJ2-5, with D possibly being TRBD2 (6 bases). CDR1 MNHEY and CDR2 SVGEGT come from the germline V gene. With 6 bases removed from V and 2 bases from J, the gap between germline ends came to 13 bases. This CDR3 has 14 amino acids.

This chain connects TRBV10-3 to TRBJ1-2, with D possibly TRBD1 on 5 matching bases. V lost 6 bases and J lost 3, with 17 bases in between. CDR1 and CDR2 (germline): ENHRY, SYGVKD. This CDR3 is built from 15 residues. CDR3 in DNA: TGTGCCATCAGAACCGACAAGGCGGGGGACTATGGCTACACCTTC. Protein product: CAIRTDKAGDYGYTF.

The sample holds many counts of this clonotype. This chain uses TRBV24-1 with TRBJ2-1; possibly TRBD2 for D (6 bases). Trimming pared 5 bases from V and 9 bases from J, leaving 16 bases between. Germline V gives CDR1 KGHDR, CDR2 SFDVKD. This CDR3 contains 14 residues. Here the CDR3 reads CATSASGRGGEQFF. CDR3 coding DNA: TGTGCCACCAGTGCGAGCGGGCGAGGCGGTGAGCAGTTCTTC.

The V call is TRBV5-5, the J call TRBJ2-3, with 8 bases that match TRBD2. Trimming at V came to 0 bases and at J to 4 bases, leaving 13 bases not matched to a gene. This CDR3 is 18 amino acids long. Per germline, CDR1 SGHKS and CDR2 YYEKEE (reference sequence). The CDR3 loop reads CASSLGPAGGLWADTQYF. In DNA, the CDR3 is TGTGCCAGCAGCTTGGGCCCGGCGGGAGGTCTCTGGGCAGATACGCAGTATTTT.

The chain has TRBV7-2 and TRBJ2-3; the D gene is possibly TRBD2 (5 bases). CDR1 and CDR2 from the germline V gene are SGHTA and FQGNSA. The CDR3 is 15 residues long. V lost 5 bases to trimming and J lost 4 bases, with 16 bases between them. The CDR3 bases are TGTGCCAGCAGCCACACCCCGGAGGTCCCAGATACGCAGTATTTT. Its protein is CASSHTPEVPDTQYF.

This clonotype was counted many times. This chain joins TRBV7-6 and TRBJ1-2; TRBD1 might be the D (5 bases). V dropped 5 bases and J dropped 8 bases, with 27 bases sitting between them. Germline assignment: CDR1 SGHVS and CDR2 FNYEAQ. The CDR3 consists of 17 residues. CDR3 in DNA: TGTGCCAGCAGCGAAAAGCATTGGGGGATAGGGTTACCCGGCTACACCTTC. Protein sequence: CASSEKHWGIGLPGYTF.

This chain connects TRBV18 to TRBJ2-7; D remains ambiguous. Trimming took off 2 bases at V and 6 bases at J, with 11 bases between the two ends. Germline CDR1 is KGHSH and CDR2 is LQKENI. This CDR3 has 13 residues. The CDR3 loop is CASSPKGPGEQYF. The CDR3 coding sequence is TGTGCCAGCTCACCAAAAGGACCCGGCGAGCAGTACTTC.